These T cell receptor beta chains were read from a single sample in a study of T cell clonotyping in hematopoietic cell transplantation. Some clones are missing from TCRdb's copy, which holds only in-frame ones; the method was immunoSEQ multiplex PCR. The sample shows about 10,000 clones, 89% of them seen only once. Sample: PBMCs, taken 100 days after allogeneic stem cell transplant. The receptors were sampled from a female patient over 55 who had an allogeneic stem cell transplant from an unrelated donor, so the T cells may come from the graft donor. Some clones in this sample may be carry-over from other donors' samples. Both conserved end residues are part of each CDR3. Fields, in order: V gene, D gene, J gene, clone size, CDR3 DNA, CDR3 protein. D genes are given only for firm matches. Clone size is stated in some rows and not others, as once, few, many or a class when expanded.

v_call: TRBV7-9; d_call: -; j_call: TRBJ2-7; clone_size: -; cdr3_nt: TGTGCCAGCAGCTTTATGGGCGGGACGGGTGAGCAGTACTTC; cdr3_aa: CASSFMGGTGEQYF
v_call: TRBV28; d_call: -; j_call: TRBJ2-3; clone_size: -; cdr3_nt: TGTGCCAGCAGTTTATTGCAGGGCACAGATACGCAGTATTTT; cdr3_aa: CASSLLQGTDTQYF
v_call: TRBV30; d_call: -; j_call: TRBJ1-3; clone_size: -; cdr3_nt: TGTGCCTGGAGGGACTCGCCGGGGCGAGGAAACACCATATATTTT; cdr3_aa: CAWRDSPGRGNTIYF
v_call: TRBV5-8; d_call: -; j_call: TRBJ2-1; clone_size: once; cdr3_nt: TGTGCCAGCAGCTTCCGGACTGGCTACAATGAGCAGTTCTTC; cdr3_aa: CASSFRTGYNEQFF
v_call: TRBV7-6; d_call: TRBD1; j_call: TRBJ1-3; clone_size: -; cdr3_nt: TGTGCCAGCAGCTTAGGACCCATCAGGGGGTCGATCTCAGGAAACACCATATATTTT; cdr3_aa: CASSLGPIRGSISGNTIYF
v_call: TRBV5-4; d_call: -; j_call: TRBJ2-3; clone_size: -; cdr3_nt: TGTGCCAGCAGCCCACTTGGAGCAAGCACAGATACGCAGTATTTT; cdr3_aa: CASSPLGASTDTQYF
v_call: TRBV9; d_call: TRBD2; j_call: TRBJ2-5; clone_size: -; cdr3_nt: TGTGCCAGCACTCAGGCGGGAGAGCAAGAGACCCAGTACTTC; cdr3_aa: CASTQAGEQETQYF
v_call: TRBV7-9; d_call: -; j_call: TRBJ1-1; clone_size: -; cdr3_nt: TGTGCCAGCAGCCCTTCCGGGGGCTTTGCTGAAGCTTTCTTT; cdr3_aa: CASSPSGGFAEAFF
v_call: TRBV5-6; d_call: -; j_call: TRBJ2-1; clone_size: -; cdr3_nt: TGTGCCAGCACCCGGGACTCCCTATACAATGAGCAGTTCTTC; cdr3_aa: CASTRDSLYNEQFF
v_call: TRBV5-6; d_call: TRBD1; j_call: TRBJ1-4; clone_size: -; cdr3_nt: TGTGCCAGCAGCTTGCGTGGGACAGGGGTTACCCTGGCGGGTGAAAAACTGTTTTTT; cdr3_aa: CASSLRGTGVTLAGEKLFF
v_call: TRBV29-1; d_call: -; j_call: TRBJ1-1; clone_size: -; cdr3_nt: TGCAGCGTTTGGACAGCCCAAGGCTACACTGAAGCTTTCTTT; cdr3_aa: CSVWTAQGYTEAFF
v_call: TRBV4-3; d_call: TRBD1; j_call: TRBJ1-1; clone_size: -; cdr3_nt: TGCGCCAGCAGCCAAGGGACAGGGTACTTGTTCACTGAAGCTTTCTTT; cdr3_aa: CASSQGTGYLFTEAFF
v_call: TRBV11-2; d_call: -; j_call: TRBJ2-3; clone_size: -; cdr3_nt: TGTGCCAGCAGCTTCTCGCAAAGGAGGTCAGATACGCAGTATTTT; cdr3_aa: CASSFSQRRSDTQYF
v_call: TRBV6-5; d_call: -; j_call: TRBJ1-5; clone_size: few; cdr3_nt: TGTGCCAGCACCTTAGATGGGCCTGGACATTGGCCCCAGCATTTT; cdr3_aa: CASTLDGPGHWPQHF
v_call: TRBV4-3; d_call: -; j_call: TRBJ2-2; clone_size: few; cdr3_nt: TGCGCCAGCAGCCAAGGAGCGCCGAACACCGGGGAGCTGTTTTTT; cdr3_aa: CASSQGAPNTGELFF
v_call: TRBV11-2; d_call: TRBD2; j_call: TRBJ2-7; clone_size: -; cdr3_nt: TGTGCCAGCAGCTTATTAGCGGGAGTCTACGAGCAGTACTTC; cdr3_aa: CASSLLAGVYEQYF
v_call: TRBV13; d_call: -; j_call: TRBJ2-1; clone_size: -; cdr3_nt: TGTGCCAGCAGCTTAGGGACGGGTGAGCAGTTCTTC; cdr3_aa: CASSLGTGEQFF
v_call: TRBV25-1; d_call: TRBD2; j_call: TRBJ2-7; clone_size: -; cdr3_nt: TGTGCCAGCAGTGACCCTAGCGGAGGCTACGAGCAGTACTTC; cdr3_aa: CASSDPSGGYEQYF
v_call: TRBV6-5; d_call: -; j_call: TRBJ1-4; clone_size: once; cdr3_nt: TGTGCCAGCAGTACCGGGACACGGAAACTGTTTTTT; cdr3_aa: CASSTGTRKLFF
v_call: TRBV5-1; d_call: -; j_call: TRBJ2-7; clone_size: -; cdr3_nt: TGCGCCAGCAGCCGTGACAGATACGAGCAGTACTTC; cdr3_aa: CASSRDRYEQYF
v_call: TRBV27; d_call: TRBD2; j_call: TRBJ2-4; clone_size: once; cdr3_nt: TGTGCCAGCAGTACAGGCGGGAGAAACATTCAGTACTTC; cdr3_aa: CASSTGGRNIQYF
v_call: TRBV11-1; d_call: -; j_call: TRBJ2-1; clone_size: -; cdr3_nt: TGTGCCAGCGGGAGGGACAGCTACAATGAGCAGTTCTTC; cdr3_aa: CASGRDSYNEQFF
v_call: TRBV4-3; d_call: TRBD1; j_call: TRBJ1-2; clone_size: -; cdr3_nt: TGCGCCAGCAGCCAAGAGTGGACAGGGTATTCCTATGGCTACACCTTC; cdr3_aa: CASSQEWTGYSYGYTF
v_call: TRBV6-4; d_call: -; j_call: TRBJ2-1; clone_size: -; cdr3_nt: TGTGCCAGCAGTTACGGGGGACCAACAAATGAGCAGTTCTTC; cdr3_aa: CASSYGGPTNEQFF
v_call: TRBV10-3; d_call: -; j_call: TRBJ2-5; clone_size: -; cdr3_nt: TGTGCCATCAGTGAGCCCGGCAGGGACGAGACCCAGTACTTC; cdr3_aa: CAISEPGRDETQYF
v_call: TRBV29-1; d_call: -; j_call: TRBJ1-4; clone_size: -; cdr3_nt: TGCAGCGTAACAGGCGTGTCTAATGAAAAACTGTTTTTT; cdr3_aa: CSVTGVSNEKLFF
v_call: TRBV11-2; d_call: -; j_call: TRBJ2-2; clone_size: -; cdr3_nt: TGTGCCAGCAGCGATCGTTTTCAGACAGCTATACGGACCACCGGGGAGCTGTTTTTT; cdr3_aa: CASSDRFQTAIRTTGELFF
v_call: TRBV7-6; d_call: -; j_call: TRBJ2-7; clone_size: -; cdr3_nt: TGTGCCAGCAGCTTGGGCTCCTACGAGCAGTACTTC; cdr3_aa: CASSLGSYEQYF
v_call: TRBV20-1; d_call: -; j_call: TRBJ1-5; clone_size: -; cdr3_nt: TGCAGTGCTAGGGACAATCAGCCCCAGCATTTT; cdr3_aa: CSARDNQPQHF
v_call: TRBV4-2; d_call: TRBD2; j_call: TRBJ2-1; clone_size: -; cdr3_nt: TGTGCCAGCAGCCAAGATCGATCGGGACTAGCGGGCAACTACAATGAGCAGTTCTTC; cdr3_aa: CASSQDRSGLAGNYNEQFF
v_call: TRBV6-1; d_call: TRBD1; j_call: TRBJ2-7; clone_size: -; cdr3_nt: TGTGCCAGCGTCCGGACAGGGGGCGACGAGCAGTACTTC; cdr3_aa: CASVRTGGDEQYF
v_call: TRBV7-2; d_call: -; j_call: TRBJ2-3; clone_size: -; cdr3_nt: TGTGCCAGCAGCTTAATTCGGGAGAGCACAGATACGCAGTATTTT; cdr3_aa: CASSLIRESTDTQYF
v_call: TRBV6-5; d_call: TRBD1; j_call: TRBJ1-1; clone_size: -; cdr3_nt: TGTGCCAGCAGTCTGGGGACAGGGAACACTGAAGCTTTCTTT; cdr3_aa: CASSLGTGNTEAFF
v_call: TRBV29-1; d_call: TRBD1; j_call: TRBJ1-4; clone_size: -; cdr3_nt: TGCAGCGTTGAAAAGAGGGACAGGGGCGAAAAACTGTTTTTT; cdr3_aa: CSVEKRDRGEKLFF
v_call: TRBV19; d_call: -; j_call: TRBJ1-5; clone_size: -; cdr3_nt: TGTGCCAGTACCGACCTACTTTATAGCAATCAGCCCCAGCATTTT; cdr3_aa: CASTDLLYSNQPQHF
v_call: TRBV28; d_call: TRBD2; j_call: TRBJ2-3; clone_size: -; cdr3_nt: TGTGCCAGCAGTTCCCCTCGACTAGCGGGAAACACAGATACGCAGTATTTT; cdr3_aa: CASSSPRLAGNTDTQYF
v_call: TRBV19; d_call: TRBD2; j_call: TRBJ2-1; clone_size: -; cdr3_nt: TGTGCCAGTAGTTTTAGGACTAGCGGCAATGAGCAGTTCTTC; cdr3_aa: CASSFRTSGNEQFF
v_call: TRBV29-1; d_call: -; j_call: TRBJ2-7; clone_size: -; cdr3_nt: TGCAGCGTTGGAGAGGCAAGGTACGAGCAGTACTTC; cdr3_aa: CSVGEARYEQYF
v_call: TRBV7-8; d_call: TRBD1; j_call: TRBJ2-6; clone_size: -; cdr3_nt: TGTGCCAGCAGGCCCCCGGTGGGGACAGGGGGTTCTGGGGCCAACGTCCTGACTTTC; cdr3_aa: CASRPPVGTGGSGANVLTF
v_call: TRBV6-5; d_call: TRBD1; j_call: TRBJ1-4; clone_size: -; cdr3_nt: TGTGCCAGCAGTAATTCGGACAGGGGGAATGAAAAACTGTTTTTT; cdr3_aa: CASSNSDRGNEKLFF
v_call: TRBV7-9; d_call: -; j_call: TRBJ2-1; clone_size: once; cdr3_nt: TGTGCCAGCAGCTTAGGGGGGGTAGGCTACAATGAGCAGTTCTTC; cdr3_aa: CASSLGGVGYNEQFF
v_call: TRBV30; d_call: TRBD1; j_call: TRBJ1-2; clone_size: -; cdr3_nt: TGTGCCTGGAGTAAACTTTTGACAGGGAAGGGCTACACCTTC; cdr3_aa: CAWSKLLTGKGYTF
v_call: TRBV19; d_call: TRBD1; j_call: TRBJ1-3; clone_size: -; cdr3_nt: TGTGCCAGTAGCCAGGACAGGGCCCACTCTGGAAACACCATATATTTT; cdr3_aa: CASSQDRAHSGNTIYF
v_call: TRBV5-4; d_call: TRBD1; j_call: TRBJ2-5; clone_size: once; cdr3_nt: TGTGCCAGCAGCGTGAGGGGGCAGAAAGAGACCCAGTACTTC; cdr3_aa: CASSVRGQKETQYF
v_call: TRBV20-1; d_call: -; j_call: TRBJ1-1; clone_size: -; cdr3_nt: TGCAGTGCTAGAGATCTCGAGGAAGCTTTCTTT; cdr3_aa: CSARDLEEAFF